This TCR beta chain is from a study of prognosis after radiotherapy for stage I lung cancer. Two rounds of multiplex PCR amplified TCR beta CDR3 from genomic DNA. Used in first-round PCR were primers specific to each TRBV and TRBJ gene. Universal primers featured in the second PCR round. TCRdb re-called the multiplex PCR reads with MiXCR, one entry per CDR3 protein. The data show about 25,000 distinct CDR3 sequences, approximately 40% seen once. Germline values: CDR1 SGHTA, CDR2 FQGTGA. The V gene lost 5 bases and the J gene lost 0 bases, with 14 bases spanning the gap. This CDR3 has 15 residues. Every member of the patient group was node-negative on CT and PET/CT (none had prior chemotherapy, radiotherapy or other malignancies). This clonotype has ten or more counts.

The TCR originated in a donor aged 50 or older with non-small cell lung cancer. The sample consisted of PBMCs, taken before or after stereotactic body radiation therapy (not recorded which). The rearrangement links TRBV7-3 to TRBJ2-7, with D possibly called TRBD1 or TRBD2 (5 bases each). CDR3 in amino acids: CASSPGPASSYEQYF. The CDR3 DNA reads as TGTGCCAGCAGCCCGGGACCCGCGAGCTCCTACGAGCAGTACTTC.